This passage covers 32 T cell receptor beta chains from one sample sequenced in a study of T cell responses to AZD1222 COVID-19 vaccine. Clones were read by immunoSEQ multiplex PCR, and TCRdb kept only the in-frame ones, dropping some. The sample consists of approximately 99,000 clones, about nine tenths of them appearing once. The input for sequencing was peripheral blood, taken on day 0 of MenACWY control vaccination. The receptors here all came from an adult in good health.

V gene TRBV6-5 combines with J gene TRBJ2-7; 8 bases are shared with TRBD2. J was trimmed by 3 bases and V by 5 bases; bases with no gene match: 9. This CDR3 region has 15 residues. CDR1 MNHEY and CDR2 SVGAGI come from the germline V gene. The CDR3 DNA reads TGTGCCAGCAGTCCCCCTCGCGGGGGGATCTACGAGCAGTACTTC. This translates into CASSPPRGGIYEQYF.

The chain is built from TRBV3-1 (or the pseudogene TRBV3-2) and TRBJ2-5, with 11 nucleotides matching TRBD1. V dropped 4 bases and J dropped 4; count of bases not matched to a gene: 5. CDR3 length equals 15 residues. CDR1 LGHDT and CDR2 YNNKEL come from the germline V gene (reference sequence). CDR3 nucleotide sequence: TGTGCCAGCAGCCTCGGGACAGGGGGGGGAGAGACCCAGTACTTC. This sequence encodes CASSLGTGGGETQYF.

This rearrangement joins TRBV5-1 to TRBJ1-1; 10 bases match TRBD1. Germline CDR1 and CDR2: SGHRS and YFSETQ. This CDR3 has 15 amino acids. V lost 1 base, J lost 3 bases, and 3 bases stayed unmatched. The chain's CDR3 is CASSLTGQGDTEAFF. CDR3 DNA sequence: TGCGCCAGCAGCTTGACAGGACAGGGGGACACTGAAGCTTTCTTT. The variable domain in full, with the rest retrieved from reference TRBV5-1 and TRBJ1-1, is KAGVTQTPRYLIKTRGQQVTLSCSPISGHRSVSWYQQTPGQGLQFLFEYFSETQRNKGNFPGRFSGRQFSNSRSEMNVSTLELGDSALYLCASSLTGQGDTEAFFGQGTRLTVV.

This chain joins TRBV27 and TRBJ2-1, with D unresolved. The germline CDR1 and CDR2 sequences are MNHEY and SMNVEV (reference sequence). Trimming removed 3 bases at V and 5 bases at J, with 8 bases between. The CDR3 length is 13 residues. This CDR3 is CASSFRQHNEQFF. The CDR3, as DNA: TGTGCCAGCAGTTTTAGGCAGCACAATGAGCAGTTCTTC.

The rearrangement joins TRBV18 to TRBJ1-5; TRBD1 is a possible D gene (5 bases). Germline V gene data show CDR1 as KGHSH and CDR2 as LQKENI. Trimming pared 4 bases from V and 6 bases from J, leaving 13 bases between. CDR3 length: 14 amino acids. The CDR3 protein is CASSRGGVAQPQHF. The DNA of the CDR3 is TGTGCCAGCTCACGGGGCGGGGTAGCTCAGCCCCAGCATTTT.

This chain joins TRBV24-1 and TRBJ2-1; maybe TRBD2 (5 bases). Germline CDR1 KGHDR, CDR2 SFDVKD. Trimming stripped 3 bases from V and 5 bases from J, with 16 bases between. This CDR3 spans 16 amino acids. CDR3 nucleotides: TGTGCCACCAGTGATCCCCATGCACTAGTTGACAATGAGCAGTTCTTC. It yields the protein CATSDPHALVDNEQFF.

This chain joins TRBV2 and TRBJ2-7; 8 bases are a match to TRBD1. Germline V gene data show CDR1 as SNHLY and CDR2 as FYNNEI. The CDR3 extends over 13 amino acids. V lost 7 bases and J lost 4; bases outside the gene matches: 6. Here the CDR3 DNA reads TGTGCCAGCACGGAGACAGGGGCTTACGAGCAGTACTTC. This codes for CASTETGAYEQYF.

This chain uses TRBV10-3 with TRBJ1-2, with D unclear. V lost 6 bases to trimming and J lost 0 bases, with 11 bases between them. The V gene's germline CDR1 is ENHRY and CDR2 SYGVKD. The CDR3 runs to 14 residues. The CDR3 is CAIRSDEANYGYTF. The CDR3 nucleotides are TGTGCCATCAGGAGCGATGAAGCTAACTATGGCTACACCTTC.

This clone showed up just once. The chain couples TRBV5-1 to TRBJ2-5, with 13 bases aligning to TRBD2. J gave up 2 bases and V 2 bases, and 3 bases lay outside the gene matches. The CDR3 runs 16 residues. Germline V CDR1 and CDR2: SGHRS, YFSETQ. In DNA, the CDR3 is TGCGCCAGCAGCTTCGGGACTAGCGGGGCTCAAGAGACCCAGTACTTC. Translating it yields CASSFGTSGAQETQYF.

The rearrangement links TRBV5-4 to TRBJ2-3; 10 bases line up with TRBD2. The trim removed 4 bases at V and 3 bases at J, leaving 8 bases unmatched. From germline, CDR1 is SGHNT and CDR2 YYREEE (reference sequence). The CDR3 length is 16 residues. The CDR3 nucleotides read TGTGCCAGCAGCCAAAAGCGGGGGGGATCGACAGATACGCAGTATTTT. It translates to CASSQKRGGSTDTQYF. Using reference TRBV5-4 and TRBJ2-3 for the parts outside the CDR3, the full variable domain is ETGVTQSPTHLIKTRGQQVTLRCSSQSGHNTVSWYQQALGQGPQFIFQYYREEENGRGNFPPRFSGLQFPNYSSELNVNALELDDSALYLCASSQKRGGSTDTQYFGPGTRLTVL.

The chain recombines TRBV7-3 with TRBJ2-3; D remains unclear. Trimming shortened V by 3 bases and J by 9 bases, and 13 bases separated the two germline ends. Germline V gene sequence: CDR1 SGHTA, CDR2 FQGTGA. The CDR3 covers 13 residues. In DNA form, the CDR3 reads TGTGCCAGCAGCTTCCCGTCGAGTGAGACGCAGTATTTT. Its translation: CASSFPSSETQYF. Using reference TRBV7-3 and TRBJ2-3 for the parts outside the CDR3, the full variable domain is GAGVSQTPSNKVTEKGKYVELRCDPISGHTALYWYRQSLGQGPEFLIYFQGTGAADDSGLPNDRFFAVRPEGSVSTLKIQRTERGDSAVYLCASSFPSSETQYFGPGTRLTVL.

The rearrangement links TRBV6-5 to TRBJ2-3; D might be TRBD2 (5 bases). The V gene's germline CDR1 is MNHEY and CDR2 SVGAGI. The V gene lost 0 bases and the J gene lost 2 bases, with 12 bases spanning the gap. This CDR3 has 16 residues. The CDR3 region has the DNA TGTGCCAGCAGTTACTCGAGGGCGGATGTCACAGATACGCAGTATTTT. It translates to CASSYSRADVTDTQYF.

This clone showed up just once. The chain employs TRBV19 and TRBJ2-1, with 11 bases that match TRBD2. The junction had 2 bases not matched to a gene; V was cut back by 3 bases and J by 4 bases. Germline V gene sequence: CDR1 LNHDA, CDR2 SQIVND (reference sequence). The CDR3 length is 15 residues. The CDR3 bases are TGTGCCAGTAGTATGACTAGCGGGGCTTACAATGAGCAGTTCTTC. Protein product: CASSMTSGAYNEQFF.

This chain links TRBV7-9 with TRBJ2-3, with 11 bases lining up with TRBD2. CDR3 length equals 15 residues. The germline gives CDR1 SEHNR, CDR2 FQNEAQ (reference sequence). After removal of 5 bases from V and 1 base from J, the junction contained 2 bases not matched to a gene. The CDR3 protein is CASSETSGGTDTQYF. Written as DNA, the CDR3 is TGTGCCAGCAGCGAGACTAGCGGGGGCACAGATACGCAGTATTTT.

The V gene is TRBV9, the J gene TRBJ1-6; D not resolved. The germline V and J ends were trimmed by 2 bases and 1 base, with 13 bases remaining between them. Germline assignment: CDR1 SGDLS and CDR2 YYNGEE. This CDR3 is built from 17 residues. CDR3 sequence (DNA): TGTGCCAGCAGCGTTCAGGATATCAGGTCCTATAATTCACCCCTCCACTTT. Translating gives CASSVQDIRSYNSPLHF.

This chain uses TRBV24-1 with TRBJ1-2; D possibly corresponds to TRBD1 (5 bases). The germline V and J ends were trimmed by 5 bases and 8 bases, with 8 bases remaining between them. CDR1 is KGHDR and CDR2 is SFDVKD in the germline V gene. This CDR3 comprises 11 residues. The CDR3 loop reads CATSAGYGYTF. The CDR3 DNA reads TGTGCCACCAGTGCAGGGTACGGCTACACCTTC.

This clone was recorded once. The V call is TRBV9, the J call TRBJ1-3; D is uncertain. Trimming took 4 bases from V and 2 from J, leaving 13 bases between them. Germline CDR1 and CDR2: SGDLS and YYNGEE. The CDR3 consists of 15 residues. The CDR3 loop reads CASSPRETPGNTIYF. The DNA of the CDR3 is TGTGCCAGCAGCCCCCGAGAGACCCCTGGAAACACCATATATTTT.

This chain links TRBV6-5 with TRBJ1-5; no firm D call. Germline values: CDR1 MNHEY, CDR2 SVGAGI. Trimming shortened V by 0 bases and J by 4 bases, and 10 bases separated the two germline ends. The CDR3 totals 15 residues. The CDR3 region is CASSYSPDLNQPQHF. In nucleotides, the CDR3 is TGTGCCAGCAGTTACTCGCCCGATTTAAATCAGCCCCAGCATTTT.

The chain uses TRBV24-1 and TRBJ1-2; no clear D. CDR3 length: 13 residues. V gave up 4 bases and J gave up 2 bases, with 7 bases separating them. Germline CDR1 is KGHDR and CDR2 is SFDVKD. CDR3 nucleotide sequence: TGTGCCACCAGTGACGGCGGGAACTATGGCTACACCTTC. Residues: CATSDGGNYGYTF.

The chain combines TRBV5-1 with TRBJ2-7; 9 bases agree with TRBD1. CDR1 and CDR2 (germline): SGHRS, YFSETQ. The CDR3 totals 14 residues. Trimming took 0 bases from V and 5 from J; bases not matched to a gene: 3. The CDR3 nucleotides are TGCGCCAGCAGCTTGGCGGGACAGGGCCACGAGCAGTACTTC. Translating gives CASSLAGQGHEQYF.

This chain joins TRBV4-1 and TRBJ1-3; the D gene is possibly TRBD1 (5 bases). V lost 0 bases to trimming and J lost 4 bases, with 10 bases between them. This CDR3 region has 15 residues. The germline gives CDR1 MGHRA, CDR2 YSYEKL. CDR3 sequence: CASSQDNPGGNTIYF. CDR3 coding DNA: TGCGCCAGCAGCCAAGATAATCCAGGGGGAAACACCATATATTTT.

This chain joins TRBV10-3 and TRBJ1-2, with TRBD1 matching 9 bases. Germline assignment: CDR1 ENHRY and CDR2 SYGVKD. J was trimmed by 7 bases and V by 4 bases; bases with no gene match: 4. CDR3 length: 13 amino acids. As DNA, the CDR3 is TGTGCCATCAGTGCACAGGGGGCCCCTGGCTACACCTTC. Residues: CAISAQGAPGYTF.

Here the CDR3 DNA reads TGTGCCAGCAGTTACGACGGGGGGGCATCTGAGCAGTTCTTC. Its protein product is CASSYDGGASEQFF. The chain carries TRBV6-2 or TRBV6-3 and TRBJ2-1, with TRBD2 matching 8 bases. The trim removed 2 bases at V and 9 bases at J, leaving 6 bases unmatched. CDR3 size: 14 residues. Germline V gives CDR1 MNHEY, CDR2 SVGEGT.

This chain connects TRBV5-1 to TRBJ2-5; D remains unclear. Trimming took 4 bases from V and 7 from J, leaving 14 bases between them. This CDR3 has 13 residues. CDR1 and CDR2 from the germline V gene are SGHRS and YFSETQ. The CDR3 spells CASSPPGPGTQYF. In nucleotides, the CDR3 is TGCGCCAGCAGCCCGCCCGGGCCAGGGACCCAGTACTTC. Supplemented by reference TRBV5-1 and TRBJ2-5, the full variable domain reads KAGVTQTPRYLIKTRGQQVTLSCSPISGHRSVSWYQQTPGQGLQFLFEYFSETQRNKGNFPGRFSGRQFSNSRSEMNVSTLELGDSALYLCASSPPGPGTQYFGPGTRLLVL.

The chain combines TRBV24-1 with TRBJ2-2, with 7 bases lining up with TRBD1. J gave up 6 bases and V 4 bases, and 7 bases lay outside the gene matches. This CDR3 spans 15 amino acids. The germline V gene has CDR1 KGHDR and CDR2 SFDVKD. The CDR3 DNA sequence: TGTGCCACCAGTGACCCGACAGGGTTGGCCGGGGAGCTGTTTTTT. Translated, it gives CATSDPTGLAGELFF.

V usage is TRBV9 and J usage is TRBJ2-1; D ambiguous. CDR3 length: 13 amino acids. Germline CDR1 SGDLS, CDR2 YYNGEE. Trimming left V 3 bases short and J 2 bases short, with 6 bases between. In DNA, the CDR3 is TGTGCCAGCAGCGCCGCAACCTACAATGAGCAGTTCTTC. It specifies CASSAATYNEQFF.

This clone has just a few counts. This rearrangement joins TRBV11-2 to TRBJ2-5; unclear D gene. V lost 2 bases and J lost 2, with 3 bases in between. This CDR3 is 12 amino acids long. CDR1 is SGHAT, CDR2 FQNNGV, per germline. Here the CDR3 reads CASSLQQETQYF. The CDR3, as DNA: TGTGCCAGCAGCTTACAACAAGAGACCCAGTACTTC. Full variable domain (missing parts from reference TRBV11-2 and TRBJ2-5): EAGVAQSPRYKIIEKRQSVAFWCNPISGHATLYWYQQILGQGPKLLIQFQNNGVVDDSQLPKDRFSAERLKGVDSTLKIQPAKLEDSAVYLCASSLQQETQYFGPGTRLLVL.

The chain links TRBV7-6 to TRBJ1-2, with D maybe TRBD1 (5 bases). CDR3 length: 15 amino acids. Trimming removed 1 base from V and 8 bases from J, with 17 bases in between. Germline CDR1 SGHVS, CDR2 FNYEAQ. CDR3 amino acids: CASSLGQTLVEGYTF. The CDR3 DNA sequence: TGTGCCAGCAGCTTAGGACAGACCCTGGTTGAGGGCTACACCTTC.

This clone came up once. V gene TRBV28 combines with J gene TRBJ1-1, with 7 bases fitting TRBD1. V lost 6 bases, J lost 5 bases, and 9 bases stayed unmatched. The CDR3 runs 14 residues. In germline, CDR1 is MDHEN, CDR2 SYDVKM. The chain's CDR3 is CASSLTGELTEAFF. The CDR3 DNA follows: TGTGCCAGCAGCCTTACAGGGGAATTGACTGAAGCTTTCTTT.

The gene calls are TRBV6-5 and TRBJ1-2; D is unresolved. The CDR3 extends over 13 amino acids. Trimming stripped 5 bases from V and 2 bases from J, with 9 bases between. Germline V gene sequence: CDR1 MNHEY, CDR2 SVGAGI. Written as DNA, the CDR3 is TGTGCCAGCAGTCCCGGGCGGAACTATGGCTACACCTTC. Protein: CASSPGRNYGYTF.

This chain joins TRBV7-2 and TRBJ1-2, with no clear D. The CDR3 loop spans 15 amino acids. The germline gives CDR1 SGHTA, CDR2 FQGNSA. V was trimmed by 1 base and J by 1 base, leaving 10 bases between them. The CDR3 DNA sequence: TGTGCCAGCAGCTTAGAGGTCGACGGTAACTATGGCTACACCTTC. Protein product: CASSLEVDGNYGYTF.

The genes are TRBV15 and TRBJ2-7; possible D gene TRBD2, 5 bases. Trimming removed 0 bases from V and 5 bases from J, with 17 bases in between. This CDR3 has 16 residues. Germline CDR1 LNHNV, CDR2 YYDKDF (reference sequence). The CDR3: CATSREPGSRWDEQYF. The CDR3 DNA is TGTGCCACCAGCAGAGAACCGGGGTCGAGATGGGACGAGCAGTACTTC. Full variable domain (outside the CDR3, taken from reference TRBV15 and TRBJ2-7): DAMVIQNPRYQVTQFGKPVTLSCSQTLNHNVMYWYQQKSSQAPKLLFHYYDKDFNNEADTPDNFQSRRPNTSFCFLDIRSPGLGDTAMYLCATSREPGSRWDEQYFGPGTRLTVT.